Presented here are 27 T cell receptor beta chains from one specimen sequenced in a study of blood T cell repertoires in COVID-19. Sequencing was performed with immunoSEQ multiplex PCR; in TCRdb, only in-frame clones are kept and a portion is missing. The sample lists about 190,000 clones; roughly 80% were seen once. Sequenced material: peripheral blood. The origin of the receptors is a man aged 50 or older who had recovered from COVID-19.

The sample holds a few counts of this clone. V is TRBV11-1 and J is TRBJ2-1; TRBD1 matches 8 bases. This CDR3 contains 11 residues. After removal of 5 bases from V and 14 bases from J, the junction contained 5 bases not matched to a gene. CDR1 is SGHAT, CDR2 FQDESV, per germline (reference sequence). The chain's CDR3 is CASSLDRVEFF. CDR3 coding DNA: TGTGCCAGCAGCCTGGACAGGGTTGAGTTCTTC.

CDR3 bases: TGTGCCAGCAGCCAGTTACTGACAGACGTATATGGCTACACCTTC. It yields the protein CASSQLLTDVYGYTF. The genes are TRBV5-6 and TRBJ1-2, with D perhaps matching TRBD1 (5 bases). The germline V gene encodes CDR1 SGHDT and CDR2 YYEEEE. The CDR3 runs to 15 residues. The V gene lost 4 bases and the J gene lost 5 bases, with 18 bases spanning the gap.

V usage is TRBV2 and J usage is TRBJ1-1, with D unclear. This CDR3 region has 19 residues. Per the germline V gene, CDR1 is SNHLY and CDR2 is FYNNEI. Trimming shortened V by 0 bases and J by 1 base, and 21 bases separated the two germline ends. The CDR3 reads CASSEAAGGRRHWNTEAFF. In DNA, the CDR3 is TGTGCCAGCAGTGAAGCGGCGGGAGGGAGGCGTCATTGGAACACTGAAGCTTTCTTT.

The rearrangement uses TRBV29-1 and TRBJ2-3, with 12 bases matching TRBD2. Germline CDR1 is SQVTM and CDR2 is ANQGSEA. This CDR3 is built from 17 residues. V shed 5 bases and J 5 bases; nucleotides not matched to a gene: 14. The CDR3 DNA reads TGCAGCGTTAATACACCCGGGACTAGCGGGTTTGGAGATACGCAGTATTTT. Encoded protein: CSVNTPGTSGFGDTQYF.

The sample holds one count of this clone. As DNA, the CDR3 is TGTGCCAGTAGTCCGACAGGAGCCACTGAAGCTTTCTTT. Its translation: CASSPTGATEAFF. The chain combines TRBV19 with TRBJ1-1; possible D gene TRBD1, 6 bases. CDR3 size: 13 residues. Germline V gene lookup returns CDR1 LNHDA and CDR2 SQIVND (reference sequence). Trimming removed 5 bases from V and 4 bases from J, with 11 bases in between.

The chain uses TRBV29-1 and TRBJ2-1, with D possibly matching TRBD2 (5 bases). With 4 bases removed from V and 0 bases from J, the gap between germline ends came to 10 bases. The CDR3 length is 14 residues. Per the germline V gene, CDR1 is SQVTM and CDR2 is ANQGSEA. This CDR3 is CSVVSGSSYNEQFF. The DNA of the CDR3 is TGCAGCGTTGTAAGCGGCAGCTCCTACAATGAGCAGTTCTTC.

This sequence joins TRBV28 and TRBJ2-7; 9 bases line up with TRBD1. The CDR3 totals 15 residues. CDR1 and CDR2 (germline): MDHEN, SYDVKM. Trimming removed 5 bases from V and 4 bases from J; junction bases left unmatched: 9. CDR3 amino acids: CASSQAGTGRYEQYF. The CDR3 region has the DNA TGTGCCAGCAGTCAGGCGGGGACAGGGCGATACGAGCAGTACTTC.

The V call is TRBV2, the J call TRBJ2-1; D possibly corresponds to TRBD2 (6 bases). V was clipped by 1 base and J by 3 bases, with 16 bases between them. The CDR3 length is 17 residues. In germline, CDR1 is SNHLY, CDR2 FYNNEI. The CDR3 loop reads CASSEGVLGLGYNEQFF. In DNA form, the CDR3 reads TGTGCCAGCAGTGAAGGAGTTCTGGGACTGGGCTACAATGAGCAGTTCTTC.

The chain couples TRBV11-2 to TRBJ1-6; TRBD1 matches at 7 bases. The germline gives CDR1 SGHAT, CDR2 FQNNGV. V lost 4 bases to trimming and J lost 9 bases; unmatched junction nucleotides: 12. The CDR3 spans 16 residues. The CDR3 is CASSYGRDSRSSPLHF. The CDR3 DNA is TGTGCCAGCAGCTACGGCCGGGACAGCAGATCTTCACCCCTCCACTTT.

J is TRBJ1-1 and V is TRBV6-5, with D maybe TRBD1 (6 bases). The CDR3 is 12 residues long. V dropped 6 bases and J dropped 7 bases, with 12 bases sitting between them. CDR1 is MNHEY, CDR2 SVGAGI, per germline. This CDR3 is CASRDLDSEAFF. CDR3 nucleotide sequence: TGTGCCAGCAGAGACCTGGACAGTGAAGCTTTCTTT.

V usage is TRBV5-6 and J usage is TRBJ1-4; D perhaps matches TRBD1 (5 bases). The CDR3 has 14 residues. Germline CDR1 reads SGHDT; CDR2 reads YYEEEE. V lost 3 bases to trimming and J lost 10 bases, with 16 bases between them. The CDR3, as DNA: TGTGCCAGCAGCTGGGGCCTACAGGTGGGAAAACTGTTTTTT. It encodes CASSWGLQVGKLFF. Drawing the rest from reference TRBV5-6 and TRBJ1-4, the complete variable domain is DAGVTQSPTHLIKTRGQQVTLRCSPKSGHDTVSWYQQALGQGPQFIFQYYEEEERQRGNFPDRFSGHQFPNYSSELNVNALLLGDSALYLCASSWGLQVGKLFFGSGTQLSVL.

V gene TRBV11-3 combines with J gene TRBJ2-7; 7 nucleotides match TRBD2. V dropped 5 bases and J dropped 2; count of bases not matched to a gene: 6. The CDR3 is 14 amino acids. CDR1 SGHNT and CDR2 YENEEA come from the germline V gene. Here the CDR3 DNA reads TGTGCCAGCAGCCCGGGGACTAACCCCTACGAGCAGTACTTC. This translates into CASSPGTNPYEQYF.

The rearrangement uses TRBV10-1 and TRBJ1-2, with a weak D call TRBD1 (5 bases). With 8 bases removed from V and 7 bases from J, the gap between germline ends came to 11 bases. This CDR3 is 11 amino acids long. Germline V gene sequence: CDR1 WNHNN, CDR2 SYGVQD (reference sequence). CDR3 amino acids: CASSGNGGYTF. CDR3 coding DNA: TGCGCCAGCTCAGGGAATGGTGGCTACACCTTC.

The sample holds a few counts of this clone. As DNA, the CDR3 is TGTGCCAGCAGGAGGGACAGGGGGTCTTATGGCTACACCTTC. Protein: CASRRDRGSYGYTF. This chain joins TRBV6-4 and TRBJ1-2; the match to TRBD1 covers 11 bases. Trimming took 6 bases from V and 5 from J; bases not matched to a gene: 5. Germline V CDR1 and CDR2: MRHNA, SNTAGT. This CDR3 is built from 14 residues.

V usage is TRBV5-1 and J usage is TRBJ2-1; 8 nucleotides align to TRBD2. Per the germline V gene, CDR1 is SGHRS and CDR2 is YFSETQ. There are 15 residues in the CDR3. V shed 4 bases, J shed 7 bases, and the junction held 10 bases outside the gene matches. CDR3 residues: CASSPGGSGTNEQFF. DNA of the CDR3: TGCGCCAGCAGCCCGGGCGGTAGCGGGACAAATGAGCAGTTCTTC. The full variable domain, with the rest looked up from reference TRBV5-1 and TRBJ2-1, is KAGVTQTPRYLIKTRGQQVTLSCSPISGHRSVSWYQQTPGQGLQFLFEYFSETQRNKGNFPGRFSGRQFSNSRSEMNVSTLELGDSALYLCASSPGGSGTNEQFFGPGTRLTVL.

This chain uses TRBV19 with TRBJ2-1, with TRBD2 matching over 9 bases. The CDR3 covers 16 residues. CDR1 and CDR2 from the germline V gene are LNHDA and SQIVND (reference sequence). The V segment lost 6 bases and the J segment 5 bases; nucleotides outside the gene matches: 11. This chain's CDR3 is CASRLGGRARDNEQFF. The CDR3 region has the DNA TGTGCCAGTAGGCTTGGCGGGAGGGCGCGGGACAATGAGCAGTTCTTC.

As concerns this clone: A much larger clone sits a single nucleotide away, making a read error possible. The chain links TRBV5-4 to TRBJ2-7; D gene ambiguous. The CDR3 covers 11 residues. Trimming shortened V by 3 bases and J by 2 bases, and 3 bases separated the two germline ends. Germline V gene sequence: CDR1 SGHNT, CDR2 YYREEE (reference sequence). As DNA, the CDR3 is TGTGCCAGCAGCTCCACCTACGAGCAGTACTTC. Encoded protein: CASSSTYEQYF. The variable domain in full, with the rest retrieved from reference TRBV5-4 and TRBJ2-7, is ETGVTQSPTHLIKTRGQQVTLRCSSQSGHNTVSWYQQALGQGPQFIFQYYREEENGRGNFPPRFSGLQFPNYSSELNVNALELDDSALYLCASSSTYEQYFGPGTRLTVT.

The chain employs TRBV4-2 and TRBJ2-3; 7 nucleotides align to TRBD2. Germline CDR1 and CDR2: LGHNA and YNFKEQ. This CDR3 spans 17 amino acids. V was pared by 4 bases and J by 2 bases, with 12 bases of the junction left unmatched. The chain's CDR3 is CASSLASGGGVTDTQYF. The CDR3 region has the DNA TGTGCCAGCAGCCTGGCATCCGGGGGAGGGGTCACAGATACGCAGTATTTT.

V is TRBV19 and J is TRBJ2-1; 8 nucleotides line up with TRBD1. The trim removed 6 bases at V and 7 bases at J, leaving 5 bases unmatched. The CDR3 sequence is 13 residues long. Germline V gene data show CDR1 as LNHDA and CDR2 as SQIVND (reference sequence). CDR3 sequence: CASSQDRENEQFF. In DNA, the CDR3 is TGTGCCAGTAGCCAGGACAGGGAGAATGAGCAGTTCTTC.

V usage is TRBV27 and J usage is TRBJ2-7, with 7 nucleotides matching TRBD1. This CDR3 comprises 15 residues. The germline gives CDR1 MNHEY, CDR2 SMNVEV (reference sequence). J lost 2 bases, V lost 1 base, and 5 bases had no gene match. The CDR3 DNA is TGTGCCAGCAGTTTATATGGGACAGCAACCTACGAGCAGTACTTC. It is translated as CASSLYGTATYEQYF.

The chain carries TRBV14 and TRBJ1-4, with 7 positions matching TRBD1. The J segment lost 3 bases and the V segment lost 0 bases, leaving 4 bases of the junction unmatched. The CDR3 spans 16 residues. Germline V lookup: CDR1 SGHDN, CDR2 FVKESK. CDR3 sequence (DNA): TGTGCCAGCAGCCAAGATTGGACAGGTTCTAATGAAAAACTGTTTTTT. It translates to CASSQDWTGSNEKLFF.

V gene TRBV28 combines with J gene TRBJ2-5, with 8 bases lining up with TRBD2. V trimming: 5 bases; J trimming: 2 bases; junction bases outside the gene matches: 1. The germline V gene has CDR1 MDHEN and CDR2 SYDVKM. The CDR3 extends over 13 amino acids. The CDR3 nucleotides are TGTGCCAGCAGTGGCGGGGGGCAAGAGACCCAGTACTTC. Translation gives CASSGGGQETQYF.

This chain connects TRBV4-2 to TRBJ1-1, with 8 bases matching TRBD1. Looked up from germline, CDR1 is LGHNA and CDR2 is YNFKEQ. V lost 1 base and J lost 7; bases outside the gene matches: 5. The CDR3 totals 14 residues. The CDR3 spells CASSQVSTGVEAFF. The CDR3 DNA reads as TGTGCCAGCAGCCAAGTATCGACAGGGGTTGAAGCTTTCTTT.

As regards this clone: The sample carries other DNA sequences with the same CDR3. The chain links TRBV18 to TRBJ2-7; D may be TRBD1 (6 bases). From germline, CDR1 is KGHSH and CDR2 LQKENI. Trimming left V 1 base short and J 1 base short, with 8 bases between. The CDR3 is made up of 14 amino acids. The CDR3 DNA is TGTGCCAGCTCACCACGGGGACATTCCTACGAGCAGTACTTC. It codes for CASSPRGHSYEQYF.

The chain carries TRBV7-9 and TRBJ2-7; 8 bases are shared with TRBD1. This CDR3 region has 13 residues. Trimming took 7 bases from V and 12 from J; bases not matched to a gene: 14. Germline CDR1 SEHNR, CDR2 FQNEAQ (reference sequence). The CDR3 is CASTQGLDRAAYF. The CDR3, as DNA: TGTGCCAGCACCCAGGGACTGGACAGGGCGGCGTACTTC.

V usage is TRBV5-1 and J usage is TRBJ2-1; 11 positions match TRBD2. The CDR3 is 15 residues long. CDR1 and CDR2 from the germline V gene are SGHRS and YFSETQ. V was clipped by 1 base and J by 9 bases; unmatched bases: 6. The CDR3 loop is CASSLRIAGGAEQFF. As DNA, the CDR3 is TGCGCCAGCAGCTTGCGTATAGCGGGAGGGGCTGAGCAGTTCTTC.

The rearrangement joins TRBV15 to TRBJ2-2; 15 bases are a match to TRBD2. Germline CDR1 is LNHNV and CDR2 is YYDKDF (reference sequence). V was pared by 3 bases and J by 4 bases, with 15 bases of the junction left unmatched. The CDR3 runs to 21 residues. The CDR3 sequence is CATSSNRGLAGGLWGTGELFF. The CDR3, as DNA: TGTGCCACCAGCAGTAACAGAGGACTAGCGGGAGGGCTCTGGGGCACCGGGGAGCTGTTTTTT.